These 21 T cell receptor beta chains were sequenced from one sample in a study of vaccination effects on CD4 cells after COVID-19. Sequencing was performed with immunoSEQ multiplex PCR; in TCRdb, only in-frame clones are kept and a portion is missing. The repertoire consists of approximately 65,000 clones, with around 69% occurring once and the leading ten covering approximately 1.5%. After expansion with viral peptide pools in the ViraFEST assay, antigen-specific CD4+ T cells were sequenced. The authors isolated CD4+ T cells after roughly 10 days of culture. The vaccine given was either BNT162b2 or mRNA-1273, in two doses. For these receptors, no antigen is known. The source was CD4+ T cells from PBMCs cultured with HCoV-229E spike peptides, collected after COVID-19 vaccination. These receptors all stem from a human donor who received a COVID-19 vaccine.

This chain joins TRBV28 and TRBJ2-1; no reliable D call. CDR1 MDHEN and CDR2 SYDVKM come from the germline V gene. The V gene lost 6 bases and the J gene lost 4 bases, with 7 bases spanning the gap. The CDR3 runs to 12 residues. CDR3 DNA sequence: TGTGCCAGCAGCACCCTTTACAATGAGCAGTTCTTC. This gives the protein CASSTLYNEQFF.

The table lists this clone with a few counts. The V call is TRBV7-2, the J call TRBJ2-2; D ambiguous. Deletions cut 2 bases from V and 5 bases from J, with 12 bases between. The V gene's germline CDR1 is SGHTA and CDR2 FQGNSA. The CDR3 has 15 amino acids. CDR3 nucleotide sequence: TGTGCCAGCAGCTTAATTCTAGGTCGGACCGGGGAGCTGTTTTTT. This sequence encodes CASSLILGRTGELFF.

This clone was seen only a few times. This sequence joins TRBV12-3 or TRBV12-4 and TRBJ1-2; the D is unclear. Trimming took off 4 bases at V and 6 bases at J, with 9 bases between the two ends. The CDR3 runs to 12 residues. The CDR3 nucleotides are TGTGCCAGCAGTTCAGGCTACGATGGCTACACCTTC. Amino acids: CASSSGYDGYTF.

V is TRBV6-6 and J is TRBJ1-1, with D perhaps matching TRBD1 (5 bases). The CDR3 is 15 residues long. Germline V gene data show CDR1 as MNHNY and CDR2 as SVGAGI (reference sequence). V was trimmed by 0 bases and J by 1 base, leaving 9 bases between them. The CDR3 reads CASSYSYQGNTEAFF. In DNA form, the CDR3 reads TGTGCCAGCAGTTACTCTTACCAGGGGAACACTGAAGCTTTCTTT.

V and J are TRBV3-1 (or the pseudogene TRBV3-2) and TRBJ1-4; D is unclear. CDR3 length: 16 amino acids. From germline, CDR1 is LGHDT and CDR2 YNNKEL (reference sequence). The ends were cut back, 6 bases at V and 4 bases at J, with 18 bases in the middle. The CDR3 nucleotides are TGTGCCAGCAGTCCTACCTTGAGGGCCTTTAATGAAAAACTGTTTTTT. Amino acids: CASSPTLRAFNEKLFF.

The chain links TRBV25-1 to TRBJ2-3; D ambiguous. The CDR3 length is 13 residues. With 3 bases removed from V and 3 bases from J, the gap between germline ends came to 7 bases. The germline V gene encodes CDR1 MGHDK and CDR2 SYGVNS. The CDR3 DNA sequence: TGTGCCAGCAGTGATGGCAGAACAGATACGCAGTATTTT. It yields the protein CASSDGRTDTQYF.

The chain employs TRBV6-5 and TRBJ2-2, with D possibly being TRBD1 or TRBD2 (5 bases each). Germline V gene lookup returns CDR1 MNHEY and CDR2 SVGAGI. Trimming cost V 6 bases and J 2 bases, with 13 bases left between them. CDR3 length equals 15 residues. The DNA for the CDR3 is TGTGCCAGCAGGGGGGTGGGAGAAAACACCGGGGAGCTGTTTTTT. Translated: CASRGVGENTGELFF.

The chain has TRBV20-1 and TRBJ2-1; D is unclear. The CDR3 length is 11 residues. CDR1 is DFQATT and CDR2 is SNEGSKA in the germline V gene (reference sequence). The V end lost 6 bases, the J end lost 9 bases, and 12 bases lay between the germline ends. The CDR3 reads CSAVRSGEQFF. In nucleotides, the CDR3 is TGCAGTGCAGTTAGATCGGGTGAGCAGTTCTTC.

V usage is TRBV30 and J usage is TRBJ1-2; 10 nucleotides match TRBD1. This CDR3 is 12 amino acids long. Germline V lookup: CDR1 GTSNPN, CDR2 SVGIG (reference sequence). The V gene end was trimmed by 1 base and the J gene end by 7 bases; junction bases not matched to a gene: 0. In nucleotides, the CDR3 is TGTGCCTGGAGTGGGACAGGGGGTGGCTACACCTTC. Amino acid sequence: CAWSGTGGGYTF.

This clone was counted once. This chain links TRBV18 with TRBJ1-1; D is ambiguous. The CDR3 is 13 amino acids. The germline CDR1 and CDR2 sequences are KGHSH and LQKENI. Trimming left V 6 bases short and J 7 bases short, with 15 bases between. The CDR3 loop is CASSPIAGGEAFF. The CDR3 DNA is TGTGCCAGCTCCCCGATCGCGGGAGGTGAAGCTTTCTTT.

The chain recombines TRBV9 with TRBJ1-1, with TRBD1 matching 7 bases. The CDR3 loop spans 14 amino acids. J gave up 1 base and V 4 bases, and 4 bases lay outside the gene matches. The V gene's germline CDR1 is SGDLS and CDR2 YYNGEE. CDR3 DNA: TGTGCCAGCAGCTTAAGACAGGGGAACACTGAAGCTTTCTTT. As protein: CASSLRQGNTEAFF.

This chain connects TRBV15 to TRBJ2-1; 8 nucleotides match TRBD2. J lost 3 bases, V lost 3 bases, and 1 base had no gene match. Germline V gene lookup returns CDR1 LNHNV and CDR2 YYDKDF (reference sequence). The CDR3 spans 14 residues. CDR3 nucleotide sequence: TGTGCCACCAGCAGTCGGGGGGGCTACAATGAGCAGTTCTTC. The encoded protein is CATSSRGGYNEQFF.

The chain recombines TRBV29-1 with TRBJ2-5, with D possibly matching TRBD1 (6 bases). Germline V gene data show CDR1 as SQVTM and CDR2 as ANQGSEA. This CDR3 spans 13 amino acids. Trimming took 6 bases from V and 1 from J, leaving 12 bases between them. CDR3 residues: CSVRLQGQETQYF. The CDR3 nucleotides are TGCAGCGTGAGACTACAGGGCCAAGAGACCCAGTACTTC. The full variable domain, its missing parts supplied by reference TRBV29-1 and TRBJ2-5, is SAVISQKPSRDICQRGTSLTIQCQVDSQVTMMFWYRQQPGQSLTLIATANQGSEATYESGFVIDKFPISRPNLTFSTLTVSNMSPEDSSIYLCSVRLQGQETQYFGPGTRLLVL.

The gene calls are TRBV6-5 and TRBJ1-1, with 11 positions matching TRBD1. The V and J ends lost 2 bases and 2 bases, in that order; junction bases with no gene match: 4. The length of the CDR3 is 16 residues. The germline V gene has CDR1 MNHEY and CDR2 SVGAGI. The DNA for the CDR3 is TGTGCCAGCAGTTACGGGACAGGGGGGCAAAACACTGAAGCTTTCTTT. Amino acids: CASSYGTGGQNTEAFF.

The chain joins TRBV6-5 to TRBJ2-2; D tentatively reads TRBD1 or TRBD2 (6 bases each). V shed 2 bases and J shed 5 bases, with 9 bases lying between them. Germline CDR1 reads MNHEY; CDR2 reads SVGAGI. The CDR3 consists of 14 residues. CDR3 DNA: TGTGCCAGCAGTTACGGGGGGCTAACCGGGGAGCTGTTTTTT. Protein: CASSYGGLTGELFF.

The V call is TRBV5-1, the J call TRBJ2-2, with a tentative D call TRBD2 (7 bases). Germline values: CDR1 SGHRS, CDR2 YFSETQ. This CDR3 has 16 amino acids. V lost 1 base and J lost 4, with 14 bases in between. The CDR3 loop is CASSLWGGATTGELFF. The CDR3 nucleotides are TGCGCCAGCAGCTTGTGGGGGGGCGCCACCACCGGGGAGCTGTTTTTT.

A single count supports this clone. CDR3 in DNA: TGCAGCGTTCCAGCAATTTATCAGGGCTACTATGGCTACACCTTC. It encodes CSVPAIYQGYYGYTF. The rearrangement links TRBV29-1 to TRBJ1-2; D may be TRBD1 (5 bases). V was pared by 5 bases and J by 3 bases, with 19 bases between. Germline V gene lookup returns CDR1 SQVTM and CDR2 ANQGSEA. This CDR3 is built from 15 residues.

The chain links TRBV28 to TRBJ1-2, with D maybe TRBD1 (6 bases). V was clipped by 8 bases and J by 4 bases, with 11 bases between them. This CDR3 contains 12 residues. Germline V gene lookup returns CDR1 MDHEN and CDR2 SYDVKM. As DNA, the CDR3 is TGTGCCAGCGGAGGGGGTAGCTATGGCTACACCTTC. It specifies CASGGGSYGYTF.

This clone is a singleton in its sample. V and J are TRBV10-3 and TRBJ1-2, with 8 bases matching TRBD1. CDR1 ENHRY and CDR2 SYGVKD come from the germline V gene. This CDR3 region has 13 residues. Trimming at V came to 3 bases and at J to 7 bases, leaving 4 bases not matched to a gene. CDR3 bases: TGTGCCATCAGTGACAGGGGGCCGGGTGGCTACACCTTC. Its protein product is CAISDRGPGGYTF.

The chain recombines TRBV6-2 or TRBV6-3 with TRBJ2-3, with 8 bases matching TRBD1. From germline, CDR1 is MNHEY and CDR2 SVGEGT. The CDR3 contains 14 residues. V was pared by 1 base and J by 6 bases, with 3 bases of the junction left unmatched. The CDR3 nucleotides read TGTGCCAGCAGTTACTTCGGACAGGGCGATACGCAGTATTTT. Protein sequence: CASSYFGQGDTQYF.

The CDR3 nucleotides read TGTGCCAGCTCACAAGGGGCCTCCTTGTATGGCTACACCTTC. This codes for CASSQGASLYGYTF. J is TRBJ1-2 and V is TRBV18, with D perhaps TRBD1 (5 bases). This CDR3 spans 14 amino acids. The V end was cut by 4 bases, the J end by 5 bases, with 14 bases between. The germline gives CDR1 KGHSH, CDR2 LQKENI.